This entry concerns a single T cell receptor beta chain. The assay ran at deep level. Repertoires were generated with immunoSEQ multiplex PCR, while TCRdb's copy carries only in-frame clones and drops some. The table has roughly 2 million clones, more than 90% seen once. These data originate in a study of shared clonotypes between healthy human individuals. Study donors comprised healthy, HIV-negative adults devoid of recent acute infection or vaccination. Looked up from germline, CDR1 is SGDLS and CDR2 is YYNGEE. Trimming cost V 3 bases and J 2 bases, with 8 bases left between them. The CDR3 is made up of 13 amino acids.

The sequencing sample was made of naive CD4+ T cells sorted from blood. Subset here: CD45RA+ positively selected. The V gene is TRBV9, the J gene TRBJ1-1; D unresolved. This clonotype was sampled from a man aged 18 to 29 in good health. For the CDR3, the DNA is TGTGCCAGCAGCGGGGCGAGTAACACTGAAGCTTTCTTT. Protein sequence: CASSGASNTEAFF.